This T cell receptor beta chain was recorded in a study of prognosis after radiotherapy for stage I lung cancer. It was by two-round multiplex PCR that TCR beta CDR3 was amplified from genomic DNA. Initially, in first-round PCR, primers specific to each TRBV and TRBJ gene were used. TCRdb ran MiXCR on the multiplex PCR reads and lists one entry per CDR3 protein. The repertoire consists of some 13,000 distinct CDR3 sequences, with 40% to 55% occurring once and the leading ten covering roughly 26%. This clonotype was observed a handful of times. Germline assignment: CDR1 GTSNPN and CDR2 SVGIG (reference sequence). There are 14 residues in the CDR3. Unmatched junction bases numbered 1, after V lost 1 base and J lost 2 bases.

Sequencing used PBMCs, obtained before or after stereotactic body radiation therapy (not recorded which). The receptor was isolated from a donor older than 45 with non-small cell lung cancer. J is TRBJ2-3 and V is TRBV30; 9 nucleotides align to TRBD1. Here the CDR3 reads CAWSGDRDTDTQYF. The CDR3 DNA is TGTGCCTGGAGTGGGGACAGGGACACAGATACGCAGTATTTT.